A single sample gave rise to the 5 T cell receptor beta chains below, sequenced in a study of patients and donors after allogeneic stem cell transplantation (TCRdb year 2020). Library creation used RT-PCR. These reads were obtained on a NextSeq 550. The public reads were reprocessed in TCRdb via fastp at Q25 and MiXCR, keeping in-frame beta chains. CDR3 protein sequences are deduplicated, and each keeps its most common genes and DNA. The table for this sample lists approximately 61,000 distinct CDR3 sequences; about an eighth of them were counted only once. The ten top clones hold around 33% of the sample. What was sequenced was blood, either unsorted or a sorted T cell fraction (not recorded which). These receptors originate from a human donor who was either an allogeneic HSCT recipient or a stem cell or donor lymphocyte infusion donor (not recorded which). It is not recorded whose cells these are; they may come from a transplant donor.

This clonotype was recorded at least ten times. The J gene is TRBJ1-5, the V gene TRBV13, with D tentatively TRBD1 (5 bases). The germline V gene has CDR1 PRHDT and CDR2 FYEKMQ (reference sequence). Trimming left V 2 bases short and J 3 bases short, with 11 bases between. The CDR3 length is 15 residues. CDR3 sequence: CASSLSRAPNQPQHF. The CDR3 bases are TGTGCCAGCAGCTTATCCAGGGCTCCCAATCAGCCCCAGCATTTT.

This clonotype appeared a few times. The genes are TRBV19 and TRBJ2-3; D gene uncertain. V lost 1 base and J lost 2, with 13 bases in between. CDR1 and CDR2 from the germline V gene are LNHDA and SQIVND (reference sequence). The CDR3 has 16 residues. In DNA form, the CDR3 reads TGTGCCAGTAGTATAGCCGAGAGGCCCTTCACAGATACGCAGTATTTT. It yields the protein CASSIAERPFTDTQYF.

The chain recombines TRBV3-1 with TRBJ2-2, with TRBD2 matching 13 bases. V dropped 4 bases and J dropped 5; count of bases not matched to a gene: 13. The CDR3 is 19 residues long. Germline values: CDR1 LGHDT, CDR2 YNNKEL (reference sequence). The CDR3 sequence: CASSLPPTSGRAGTGELFF. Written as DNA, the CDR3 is TGTGCCAGCAGCCTTCCTCCCACTAGCGGGAGGGCCGGGACCGGGGAGCTGTTTTTT.

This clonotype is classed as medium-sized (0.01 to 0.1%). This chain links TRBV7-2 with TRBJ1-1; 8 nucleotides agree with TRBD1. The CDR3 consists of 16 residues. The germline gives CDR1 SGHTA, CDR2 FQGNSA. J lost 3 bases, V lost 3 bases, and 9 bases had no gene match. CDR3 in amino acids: CASSLTGEGRDTEAFF. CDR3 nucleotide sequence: TGTGCCAGCAGCTTGACAGGGGAAGGGAGGGACACTGAAGCTTTCTTT.

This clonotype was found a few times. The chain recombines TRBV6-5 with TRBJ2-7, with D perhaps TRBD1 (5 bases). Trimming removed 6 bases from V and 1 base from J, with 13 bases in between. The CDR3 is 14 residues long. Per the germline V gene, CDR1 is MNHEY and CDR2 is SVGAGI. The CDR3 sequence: CASSTWTISYEQYF. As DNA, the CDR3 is TGTGCCAGCAGCACCTGGACAATATCCTACGAGCAGTACTTC.